Listed below are T cell receptor beta chains from one sample, sequenced in a study of blood T cell repertoires in COVID-19. Profiled with immunoSEQ multiplex PCR; TCRdb holds only in-frame clones, not every one. The sample records about 280,000 clones, 88% being singletons. The material sequenced was peripheral blood. All receptors derive from a man between 18 and 29 years old with active or convalescent COVID-19. Each CDR3 is given with its conserved first and last residue. The D gene is left open where the match is weak. The size of a clone is reported for some rows only, either as once, few or many, or as a class for expanded clones.

D gene	V gene	clone size	J gene	CDR3 DNA	CDR3 protein
TRBD1	TRBV7-6	-	TRBJ1-2	TGTGCCAGCAGCTCGGGACAGGGGTTAGAGGGCTACACCTTC	CASSSGQGLEGYTF
TRBD1	TRBV6-6	-	TRBJ2-7	TGTGCCAGCAGTACGGACAGGTTTACCTACGAGCAGTACTTC	CASSTDRFTYEQYF
-	TRBV9	-	TRBJ1-1	TGTGCCAGCAGCGTAGTATCGGGGAAGAACACTGAAGCTTTCTTT	CASSVVSGKNTEAFF
-	TRBV10-3	-	TRBJ1-1	TGTGCCATCAAACAGATTCGGAACACTGAAGCTTTCTTT	CAIKQIRNTEAFF
TRBD2	TRBV11-2	-	TRBJ2-3	TGTGCCAGCAGCTTAGTTGCTAGCGGGGGGGGAGATACGCAGTATTTT	CASSLVASGGGDTQYF
TRBD1	TRBV12-5	-	TRBJ2-7	TGTGCTAGTGGTTTCGGGGACAGGGGGTACGAGCAGTACTTC	CASGFGDRGYEQYF
-	TRBV28	-	TRBJ1-6	TGTGCCAGCAGTCCCAGGGGTACACCCCTCCACTTT	CASSPRGTPLHF
-	TRBV5-1	few	TRBJ1-4	TGCGCCAGCAGCTTGAGCCGGCGGGATGAAAAACTGTTTTTT	CASSLSRRDEKLFF
TRBD1	TRBV7-2	-	TRBJ2-1	TGTGCCAGCAGCTTAGCCACAGGGGGTTTCAATGAGCAGTTCTTC	CASSLATGGFNEQFF
TRBD1	TRBV5-1	-	TRBJ1-2	TGCGCCAGCAGCTGGGGACAGGGAGGCTACACCTTC	CASSWGQGGYTF
-	TRBV19	-	TRBJ2-7	TGTGCCAGTCGCATGCAGGGCTCTTCCTACGAGCAGTACTTC	CASRMQGSSYEQYF
-	TRBV3-1/TRBV3-2	-	TRBJ2-7	TGTGCCAGCAGCCCTGGGCGGGCGGCCTACGAGCAGTACTTC	CASSPGRAAYEQYF
TRBD2	TRBV29-1	-	TRBJ2-2	TGCAGCGTTTCAGCGGGGGGGAACACCGGGGAGCTGTTTTTT	CSVSAGGNTGELFF
TRBD1	TRBV7-9	-	TRBJ1-2	TGTGCCAGCAGTCCAGGGACAGGGGTGGTGATTGGCTACACCTTC	CASSPGTGVVIGYTF
TRBD1	TRBV12-5	few	TRBJ1-1	TGTGCTAGTGGTTTGGGACAGGGGGCAAGTAGGGCTGAAGCTTTCTTT	CASGLGQGASRAEAFF
TRBD1	TRBV27	-	TRBJ2-5	TGTGCCAGCAGATTGGGACAGGGGGCTTGGTGGAAAGAGACCCAGTACTTC	CASRLGQGAWWKETQYF
TRBD1	TRBV19	-	TRBJ2-5	TGTGCCAGTAGTAACAGAGGGGGCGAAGAGACCCAGTACTTC	CASSNRGGEETQYF
TRBD2	TRBV4-3	-	TRBJ2-3	TGCGCCAGCAGCCAACGGGGGGTTGGGACAGATACGCAGTATTTT	CASSQRGVGTDTQYF
-	TRBV7-9	-	TRBJ1-5	TGTGCCAGCAGCACTTACAGGGAAGGGATTAGCAATCAGCCCCAGCATTTT	CASSTYREGISNQPQHF
-	TRBV5-1	-	TRBJ2-5	TGCGCCAGCGGGGCCCGAGGAGAGGAGACCCAGTACTTC	CASGARGEETQYF
TRBD1	TRBV29-1	-	TRBJ2-3	TGCAGCGTTGCACGAACAGGGGGCACAGATACGCAGTATTTT	CSVARTGGTDTQYF
-	TRBV12-3/TRBV12-4	-	TRBJ1-4	TGTGCCAGCAGGGACAGTCCGGATGAAAAACTGTTTTTT	CASRDSPDEKLFF
TRBD2	TRBV9	-	TRBJ2-1	TGTGCCAGCAGCCCCCTCCTAGCGGGGGGCCTTAATGAGCAGTTCTTC	CASSPLLAGGLNEQFF
-	TRBV6-5	-	TRBJ2-7	TGTGCCAGCAGTCGAGGGGAGGCCTACGAGCAGTACTTC	CASSRGEAYEQYF
TRBD1	TRBV18	-	TRBJ1-1	TGTGCCAGCTCATTCGGGACAGATAATGAAGCTTTCTTT	CASSFGTDNEAFF
-	TRBV9	-	TRBJ1-4	TGTGCCAGCAGCGAGGGGGACGGACGAAATGAAAAACTGTTTTTT	CASSEGDGRNEKLFF
TRBD1	TRBV7-3	-	TRBJ2-7	TGTGCCAGCAGCTTAGGGGGACAGATTGGCTACGAGCAGTACTTC	CASSLGGQIGYEQYF
TRBD1	TRBV6-1	-	TRBJ2-7	TGTGCCAGCAGCTTTACACCGGGACAGAGCTACGAGCAGTACTTC	CASSFTPGQSYEQYF
-	TRBV11-3	-	TRBJ1-1	TGTGCCAGCAGCTTAATTGGATCCCCCTTCCAGGGGATGATTGAAGCTTTCTTT	CASSLIGSPFQGMIEAFF
-	TRBV10-3	few	TRBJ2-7	TGTGCCATCAGTGGCCAGGGCGAGCAGTACTTC	CAISGQGEQYF
-	TRBV10-2	-	TRBJ1-5	TGCGCCAGCAGTGGAGGTGGCAATCAGCCCCAGCATTTT	CASSGGGNQPQHF
-	TRBV19	many	TRBJ1-2	TGTGCCAGTAGTATTTGGTCAGGGGTAGAAAGAGGCTACACCTTC	CASSIWSGVERGYTF
-	TRBV19	-	TRBJ2-7	TGTGCCAGTAGAGAAGCAGGGGCCTCCTACGAGCAGTACTTC	CASREAGASYEQYF
TRBD1	TRBV11-2	-	TRBJ1-1	TGTGCCAGCAGCTTAGATGGGGACAGCCTCGAGGCTTTCTTT	CASSLDGDSLEAFF
-	TRBV27	-	TRBJ2-6	TGTGCCAGCAGTTTAAGCGGGGCCAACGTCCTGACTTTC	CASSLSGANVLTF
TRBD1	TRBV9	-	TRBJ2-2	TGTGCCAGCAGTTTGACAGGGAATACCGGGGAGCTGTTTTTT	CASSLTGNTGELFF
-	TRBV7-9	once	TRBJ2-5	TGTGCCAGCAGCCCCCCAGGGGCGGTGACCCAGTACTTC	CASSPPGAVTQYF
TRBD1	TRBV24-1	-	TRBJ2-3	TGTGCCACCAGTGATTTCCCGAGAGGACAGGGGGGCACAGATACGCAGTATTTT	CATSDFPRGQGGTDTQYF
TRBD1	TRBV2	-	TRBJ2-3	TGTGCCAGCAGTGAAGTGGGACAGGGGGGGAGCACAGATACGCAGTATTTT	CASSEVGQGGSTDTQYF
TRBD1	TRBV24-1	-	TRBJ1-2	TGTGCCACCAGTGATTCGAACATATACCGGGACAGGGGATCTCATGGCTACACCTTC	CATSDSNIYRDRGSHGYTF
-	TRBV10-3	once	TRBJ1-5	TGTGCCACCCAACAGGGATCGAATCAGCCCCAGCATTTT	CATQQGSNQPQHF
-	TRBV4-1	-	TRBJ2-7	TGCGCCAGCAGCCCGACACTGGGCTACGAGCAGTACTTC	CASSPTLGYEQYF
-	TRBV3-1/TRBV3-2	-	TRBJ2-7	TGTGCCAGCAGCCCTCGGCGGGCTACCTCCTACGAGCAGTACTTC	CASSPRRATSYEQYF
-	TRBV11-2	-	TRBJ2-7	TGTGCCAGCAGCCTGAACAGGGAGAACTACGAGCAGTACTTC	CASSLNRENYEQYF
TRBD1	TRBV11-2	-	TRBJ2-7	TGTGCCAGCAGCTTAGGAGGGGGCGGGTACGAGCAGTACTTC	CASSLGGGGYEQYF
TRBD1	TRBV6-5	-	TRBJ2-3	TGTGCCAGCAACCAGGACAGGGTTTCAGATACGCAGTATTTT	CASNQDRVSDTQYF
TRBD2	TRBV7-8	-	TRBJ2-7	TGTGCCAGCAGCATCAATAGCGGGGACCCCTACGAGCAGTACTTC	CASSINSGDPYEQYF
TRBD2	TRBV5-1	-	TRBJ2-7	TGCGCCAGCAAGACTAGCGGGACCTACGAGCAGTACTTC	CASKTSGTYEQYF
-	TRBV10-3	-	TRBJ2-7	TGTGCCATCAGTGAGTCTTCCGACCAGGGCCTCTCCTACGAGCAGTACTTC	CAISESSDQGLSYEQYF
TRBD1	TRBV19	once	TRBJ1-2	TGTGCCAGTAGCTGGACAGGGGCCGATGGCTACACCTTC	CASSWTGADGYTF
TRBD1	TRBV4-1	-	TRBJ2-3	TGCGCCAGCAGCCAAGGGGGGGTGGCAACGGGACAGGCTTTTTCTAGCACAGATACGCAGTATTTT	CASSQGGVATGQAFSSTDTQYF
TRBD1	TRBV13	-	TRBJ2-7	TGTGCCAGCAGCTACCGGACAGGGGGCTACGAGCAGTACTTC	CASSYRTGGYEQYF
-	TRBV19	-	TRBJ2-1	TGTGCCAGTAGTAGCCCCCGGGACAAGTCCTACAATGAGCAGTTCTTC	CASSSPRDKSYNEQFF
-	TRBV6-5	few	TRBJ2-7	TGTGCCAGCAGTTACGTCGGTAGCTCCTACGAGCAGTACTTC	CASSYVGSSYEQYF
-	TRBV12-3/TRBV12-4	-	TRBJ1-5	TGTGCCGTATGGCCTCAGCCCCAGCATTTT	CAVWPQPQHF
-	TRBV6-6	-	TRBJ1-2	TGTGCCAGCAGGACGGGCGGGGGCCGAGTAGTGAGCTACACCTTC	CASRTGGGRVVSYTF
-	TRBV29-1	-	TRBJ1-2	TGCAGCGTTCGGGACAATGAGGACTATGGCTACACCTTC	CSVRDNEDYGYTF
-	TRBV5-1	-	TRBJ1-1	TGCGCCAGCAGCTGGGGAGGGGAAGCTTTCTTT	CASSWGGEAFF